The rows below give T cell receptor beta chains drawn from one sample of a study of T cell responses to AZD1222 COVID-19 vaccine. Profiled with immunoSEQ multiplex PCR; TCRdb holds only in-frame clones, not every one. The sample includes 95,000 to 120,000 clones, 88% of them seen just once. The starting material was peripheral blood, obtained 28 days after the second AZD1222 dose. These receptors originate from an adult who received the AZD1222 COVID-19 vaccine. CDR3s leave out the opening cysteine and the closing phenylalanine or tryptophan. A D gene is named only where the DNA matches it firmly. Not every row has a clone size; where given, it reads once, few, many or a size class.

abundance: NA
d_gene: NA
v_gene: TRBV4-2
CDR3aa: ASSQEWGSYEQY

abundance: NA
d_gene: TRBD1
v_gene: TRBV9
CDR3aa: ASSKGTGGGTDTQY

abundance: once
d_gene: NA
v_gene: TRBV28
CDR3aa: ASSLFGNLIGGYT

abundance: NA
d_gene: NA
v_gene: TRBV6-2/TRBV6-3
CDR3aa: ASTPVGINYGYT

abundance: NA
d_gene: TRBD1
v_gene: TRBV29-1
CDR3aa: SVEDREVTEAF

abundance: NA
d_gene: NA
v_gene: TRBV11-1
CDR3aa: ASSGGGLSYNEQF

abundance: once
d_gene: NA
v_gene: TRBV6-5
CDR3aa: ASTKRVGSNTIY

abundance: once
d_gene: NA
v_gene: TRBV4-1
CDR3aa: ASSQGQMNTEAF

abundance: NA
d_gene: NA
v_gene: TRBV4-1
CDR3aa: ASSQGRAQPQH

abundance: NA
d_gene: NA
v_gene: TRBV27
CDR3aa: ASSLYGTYGYT

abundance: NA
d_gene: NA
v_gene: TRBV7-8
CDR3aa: ASSPIQIPAGLAKNIQY

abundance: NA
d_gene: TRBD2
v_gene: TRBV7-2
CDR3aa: ASSLSSGAFNTGELF

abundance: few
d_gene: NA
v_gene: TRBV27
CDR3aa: ASSSNTESYGYT

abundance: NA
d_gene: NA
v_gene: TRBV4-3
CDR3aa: ASSREAMNAEAF

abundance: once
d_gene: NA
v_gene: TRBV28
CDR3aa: ASSYGGGNYGYT

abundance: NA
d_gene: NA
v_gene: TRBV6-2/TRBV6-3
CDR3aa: ASSDPGIFTEAF

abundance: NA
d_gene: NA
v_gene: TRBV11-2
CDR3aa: ASSPGDYSNQPQH

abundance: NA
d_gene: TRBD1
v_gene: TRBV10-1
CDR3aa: ASSESGQSEAF

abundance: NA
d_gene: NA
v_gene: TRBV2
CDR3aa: ASSEGPNSPLH

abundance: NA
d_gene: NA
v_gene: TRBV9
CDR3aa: ASSVGGQVHNEQF

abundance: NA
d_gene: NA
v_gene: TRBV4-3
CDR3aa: ASSQDRASNYGYT

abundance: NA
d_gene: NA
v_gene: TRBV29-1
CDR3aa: SVGGDDQPQH

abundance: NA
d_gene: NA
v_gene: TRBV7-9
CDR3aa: ASSLTTTDTQY

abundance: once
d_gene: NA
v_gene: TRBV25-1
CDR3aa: ASQGTGETQY

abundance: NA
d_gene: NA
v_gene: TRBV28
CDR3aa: ASSLSIRVNTGELF

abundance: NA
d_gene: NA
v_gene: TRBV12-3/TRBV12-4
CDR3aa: ASSSDNEQF

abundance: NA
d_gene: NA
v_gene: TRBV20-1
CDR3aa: SASIGGTEAF